This TCR beta chain was observed in a study of cytomegalovirus exposure and HLA in healthy donors listed by TCRdb under 2017. Concerning the study at large: In an earlier analysis of 550 to 750 of the donors, 250 to 350 Gb of sequence data and some 100 million unique TCR beta sequences from about 180 million T cells were reported. In the later analysis, no new phenotypic data were used to find candidate immune exposures; instead, reliance was placed on TCR beta sequences and their occurrence across donors. Among roughly 400 genotyped donors of the cohort, an average of about 240,000 unique TCR beta nucleotide sequences was sequenced per donor, of which about 19% were non-productive. Donor age, sex, ethnicity and CMV serostatus were compiled alongside the repertoire data. Typing coverage varied by locus: 629-630 donors for A, B, C, DRB1 and DQB1; approximately 560 for DQA1; approximately 570 for DPA1; 450 to 480 for DPB1. The study used immunosequencing to profile the T cell repertoires of approximately 630 subjects and linked those repertoires to cytomegalovirus serostatus. A separate validation cohort of 100 to 150 different subjects was used in addition to the roughly 700-subject first cohort. The study combined high-throughput TCR immunosequencing, statistical association of individual TCRs with disease status, and machine learning to predict cytomegalovirus infection status. An early release that covered about 600 HLA-typed donors contained 250 to 350 gigabases of sequencing data and about 93 million unique TCR sequences. Of the roughly 410 genotyped donors, approximately 80% were placed in the genetic ancestry cluster associated with self-reported Caucasian donors. To decide whether each TCR beta V gene segment behaved as functional or pseudogenic, an earlier analysis of some 600 of the donors relied on high-throughput TCR beta sequencing. The study was designed to test whether signatures of past pathogen exposure could be identified by cataloging public T cell receptors. Every discovery cohort repertoire had been produced on one sequencing platform. Five DR-DQ haplotypes were treated as single units for association and clustering because of strong linkage in the cohort. HLA typing covered class I and class II loci at four-digit resolution. In a later analysis, previously published TCR beta repertoires from roughly 710 donors were re-analyzed and high-resolution HLA genotyping was added so that TCR occurrence patterns could be studied. A later genetic analysis took genome-wide SNP genotypes for about 55% of the 666 donors and used that subset as a discovery cohort. Beyond this particular receptor, the publication reports: A cluster of highly shared sequence variants was judged likely to represent a technical artifact of the sequencing pipeline. The classifier was reported to diagnose cytomegalovirus status with high specificity and sensitivity in both the original and validation cohorts. The presence/absence analyses assumed that sequencing depth was roughly uniform across donors, and that assumption may not be true. Compared with the approximately 670-donor mean, donors in an Asian-associated ancestry cluster had fewer N-insertions in productive TCRs, according to a later genetic analysis. In a later analysis, several top co-occurrence clusters were reported to appear linked to parvovirus B19, influenza, CMV and Epstein-Barr virus. A later analysis found that HLA-associated TCR beta chains were more clonally expanded and had lower generation probabilities than equally common non-associated chains. Linkage disequilibrium might explain the correlated functional status among segregating V segments, but an unknown experimental factor could not be ruled out. A further reported finding was that TCR beta sequences accurately predicted the HLA-A and HLA-B alleles for most subjects in the first cohort. Only TCR beta chains were sequenced in this cohort, and the absence of alpha or paired-chain data limited detectable features. A total of 150 or so TCR beta chains were listed by the study as associated with cytomegalovirus. Over 15 rarely observed V segments, including chromosome 9 orphons, were excluded from the earlier analysis of just under 600 of the donors because counts were too low. Most TCR sequences were observed very rarely across donors, whereas some public TCRs were present in many individuals. Strong co-occurrence of HLA alleles, especially DR and DQ, made assigning TCR associations to individual alleles difficult. Three of the identified cytomegalovirus-associated TCR beta chains were confirmed in vitro to be specific for cytomegalovirus antigens. In a later analysis, more than 15,000 TCR beta sequences were associated with specific HLA alleles at a false discovery rate of 0.05. The authors suggested that the approach could potentially be extended to other disease states and immunological phenotypes. For the cohort, immune exposure information was limited to CMV serostatus. An association between a missense DCLRE1C variant and V-gene and J-gene trimming of TCR beta chains was found in a later genetic analysis and replicated in an independent cohort. Because HLA typing was unavailable for some donors at each locus, only the typed subset was used in association tests. Most CMV-associated TCR beta chains appeared to be HLA-restricted in a later analysis, and the HLA associations seemed to be driven largely by CMV exposure. A later analysis found that TCR association rates varied across HLA loci, with DRB1 alleles showing the most associated TCRs and HLA-C alleles the fewest. In an earlier analysis of around 600 of the donors, most TCR beta V segments were observed in productive rearrangements about 87% or about 30% of the time, broadly matching IMGT annotations. Some IMGT-functional V segments, including TRBV6-2 and TRBV6-3, could not be distinguished by the 87-base-pair reads and were therefore excluded.

Counted from cysteine to phenylalanine, this CDR3 has 14 amino acids. Only the CDR3 part of the read is kept: 42 bases, read in frame from the first base. V is cut by 4 bases and J by 5 bases, and the space between the germline ends is 15 bases. As encoded in the germline V gene, CDR1 is MGHRA while CDR2 is YSYEKL. The cohort was made up of about 670 healthy bone marrow donors. All cohort members were sampled while nominally healthy, although unrecorded immune exposures were likely present. The donor tested CMV seropositive, placing the donor among the 310 or so seropositive members of the cohort. A peripheral blood sample was provided by each donor, and peripheral blood mononuclear cells were used for TCR beta sequencing. Genomic DNA was extracted from the blood cell samples with the Qiagen DNeasy Blood Extraction Kit. Library preparation used the immunoSEQ multiplex PCR assay. For the multiplex PCR, a mixture combining 60 forward primers for TCR Vbeta segments and 13 reverse primers for TCR Jbeta segments was used. Amplification of the CDR3 region of rearranged TCR beta genes was performed with a multiplex PCR assay on genomic DNA. The amplified TCR beta libraries were sequenced on the Illumina HiSeq System as 87-base-pair reads. The authors' analysis ran thus. A later analysis counted tens of millions of unique TCR beta chains across the 600 to 850 repertoires, and about 10 million of these chains were shared by at least two donors. Raw reads were error-corrected and collapsed into unique sequences by a nearest-neighbor algorithm in which closely related sequences were merged to remove PCR and sequencing errors. To assign V, D and J gene segments, CDR3 sequences were aligned to IMGT reference sequences. For a sequence to be retained, a match of at least six nucleotides to both a V gene segment and a J gene segment was required. Rearrangements were called productive when the CDR3 lacked stop codons and stayed in frame with V and J; all others were non-productive. Following IMGT convention, CDR3 was defined as the stretch from the second conserved V-encoded cysteine up to the conserved J-encoded phenylalanine. The earlier analysis of approximately 500 of the donors excluded sequences that lacked an unambiguous match to a single V gene segment. An earlier analysis of over 450 of the donors classified V segments as functional when productive rearrangements were above 56.7% and as segregating when the standard deviation between donors was above 5%. A statistical classification framework was built for diagnosing cytomegalovirus status from the catalog of TCR beta chain sequences. A later analysis assigned V and J genes by comparing TCR nucleotide sequences with IMGT/GENE-DB human TR gene sequences. A later analysis assigned CDR3 sequences and most-parsimonious VDJ recombination scenarios with the TCRdist pipeline. In a later analysis, each TCR beta chain was defined by its CDR3 amino acid sequence together with its V-gene family, and reads without a unique V-gene family were excluded. In a later analysis, some 600 highly shared, low-generation-probability nucleotide sequences were removed to address suspected cross-contamination and a sequencing artifact. A later analysis calculated a clonal expansion index for each public chain from normalized within-repertoire ranks of inferred template counts. A later analysis computed generation probabilities with a VDJ recombination model fitted to out-of-frame rearrangements, and checked the results against IGoR. In a later analysis, TCR-TCR, TCR-HLA and TCR-CMV co-occurrence was scored with hypergeometric tests, and a repertoire-size bias correction was applied to TCR pairs. False discovery rates were estimated in a later analysis by permuting HLA or CMV assignments 20 times. A later analysis grouped co-occurring TCRs with DBSCAN, adding TCRdist sequence similarity when clustering within HLA-allele-positive subsets. Repertoires with fewer than 30,000 or more than 120,000 public chains were left out of co-occurrence clustering, as were about five repertoires with anomalous nucleotide sharing. This immuneACCESS table, as held by TCRdb, lists in-frame sequences with V and J called but not all clones. Of the missing ones, under half trace to an unresolved V gene in checked studies; the others have no known cause. V, J and clone size reflect that table, while D and trimming were determined from the DNA. The table for this sample lists roughly 180,000 clones; roughly four fifths of them were counted only once. Around 2.1% of the sample belongs to the ten largest clones.

Regarding this clone: Its antigen is currently not known. The input lacks base qualities; no much larger clone sits a single base away.

Sequenced input: PBMCs. The receptor was isolated from a woman aged 18-29 years in good health and CMV-seropositive. The chain joins TRBV4-1 to TRBJ2-7; matching of 6 bases hints at TRBD1 as the D gene. Read as DNA, the sequence is TGCGCCAGCAGCCGAGCCCCAGGGGCTAACGAGCAGTACTTC. The encoded protein is CASSRAPGANEQYF.